This entry is about one TCR beta chain. This entry is derived from a study of OX40 agonist ivuxolimab in advanced cancers. At the level of the study: The dose of intravenous ivuxolimab that patients received every 2 weeks ranged from 0.01 to 10 mg/kg.

Here immunoSEQ multiplex PCR was the method, and the copy in TCRdb shows in-frame clones only, minus some. The table includes fewer than 35,000 clones, approximately 89% detected once. Trimming took off 5 bases at V and 5 bases at J, with 11 bases between the two ends. CDR3 size: 13 residues. Germline V CDR1 and CDR2: SGHTS, YDEGEE. The chain employs TRBV5-8 and TRBJ2-1, with D tentatively TRBD1 (6 bases). The source is an adult with an advanced solid tumor such as melanoma, head and neck, liver or kidney cancer. The input for sequencing was CD4+ or CD8+ T cells sorted from blood, taken in a trial of the OX40 agonist ivuxolimab. The CDR3 sequence is CASRGAGDNEQFF. CDR3 bases: TGTGCCAGCAGGGGGGCTGGGGACAATGAGCAGTTCTTC.